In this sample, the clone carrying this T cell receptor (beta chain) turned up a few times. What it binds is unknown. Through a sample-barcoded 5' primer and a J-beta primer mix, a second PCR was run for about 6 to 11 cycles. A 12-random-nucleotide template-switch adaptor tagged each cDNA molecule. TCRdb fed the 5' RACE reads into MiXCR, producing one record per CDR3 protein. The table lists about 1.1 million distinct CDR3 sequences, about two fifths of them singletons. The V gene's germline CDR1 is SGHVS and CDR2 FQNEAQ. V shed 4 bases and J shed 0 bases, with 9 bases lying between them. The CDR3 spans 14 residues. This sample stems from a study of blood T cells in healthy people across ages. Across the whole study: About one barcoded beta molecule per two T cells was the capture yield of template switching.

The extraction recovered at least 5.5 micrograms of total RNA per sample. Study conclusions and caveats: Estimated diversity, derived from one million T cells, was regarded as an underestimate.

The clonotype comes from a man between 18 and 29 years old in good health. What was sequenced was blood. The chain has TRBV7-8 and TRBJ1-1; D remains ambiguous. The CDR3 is CASSSSWVNTEAFF. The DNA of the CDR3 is TGTGCCAGCAGCTCCTCGTGGGTGAACACTGAAGCTTTCTTT. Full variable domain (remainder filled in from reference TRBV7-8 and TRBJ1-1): GAGVSQSPRYKVAKRGQDVALRCDPISGHVSLFWYQQALGQGPEFLTYFQNEAQLDKSGLPSDRFFAERPEGSVSTLKIQRTQQEDSAVYLCASSSSWVNTEAFFGQGTRLTVV.